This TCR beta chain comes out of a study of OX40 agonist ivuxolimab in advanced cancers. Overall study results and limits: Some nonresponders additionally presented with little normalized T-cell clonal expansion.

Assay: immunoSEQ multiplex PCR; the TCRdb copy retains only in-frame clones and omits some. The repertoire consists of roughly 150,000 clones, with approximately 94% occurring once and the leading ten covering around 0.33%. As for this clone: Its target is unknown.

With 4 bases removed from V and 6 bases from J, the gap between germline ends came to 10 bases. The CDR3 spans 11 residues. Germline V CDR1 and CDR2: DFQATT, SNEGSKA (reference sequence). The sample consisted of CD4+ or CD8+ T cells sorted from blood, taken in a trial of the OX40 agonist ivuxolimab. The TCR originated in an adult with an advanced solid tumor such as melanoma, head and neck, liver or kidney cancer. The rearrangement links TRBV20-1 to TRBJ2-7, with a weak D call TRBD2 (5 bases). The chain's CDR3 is CSAIPGVEQYF. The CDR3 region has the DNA TGCAGTGCTATACCCGGGGTCGAGCAGTACTTC.